The source of this T cell receptor beta chain is a study of glioma-infiltrating T cells after dendritic cell vaccination. The V end lost 4 bases, the J end lost 3 bases, and 12 bases lay between the germline ends. CDR1 is MGHDK, CDR2 SYGVNS, per germline. This CDR3 comprises 14 residues. The primer mix had 60 V beta and 13 J beta primers. Libraries were prepared by immunoSEQ multiplex PCR; TCRdb keeps only in-frame clonotypes and omits some of them. This sample yields about 30,000 clones, of which roughly nine tenths are seen a single time; roughly 2% belongs to the top ten. Patients had residual fresh-frozen tumor tissue and more than two years of survival data.

The rearrangement joins TRBV25-1 to TRBJ2-5; perhaps TRBD2 as D (5 bases). The sequence was collected from a human donor with glioblastoma. Sequenced here: blood, sampled before dendritic cell vaccination. The CDR3 sequence: CASSGRGAKETQYF. For the CDR3, the DNA is TGTGCCAGCAGTGGACGGGGTGCGAAAGAGACCCAGTACTTC.